The next 13 T cell receptor beta chains were all read from a single sample in a study of T cell repertoires in cytomegalovirus infection. These receptors' antigens are unknown. TCRdb redid the calling of the reads with MiXCR, one entry per CDR3 protein. Of about 47,000 distinct CDR3 sequences listed, 15% to 25% are singletons. Sequenced here: CD8+ T cells from cultured PBMCs, sampled from culture after CMV antigen stimulation. The receptors stem from a human donor in good health (CMV status not recorded). Some clones in this sample may be carry-over from other donors' samples.

The V gene is TRBV20-1, the J gene TRBJ2-1; D is tentatively TRBD1 or TRBD2 (5 bases each). Trimming took 6 bases from V and 1 from J, leaving 19 bases between them. The CDR3 runs 16 residues. Germline lookup yields CDR1 DFQATT and CDR2 SNEGSKA (reference sequence). The CDR3 region is CSANPPRGVSYNEQFF. In DNA, the CDR3 is TGCAGTGCAAACCCCCCCCGAGGGGTGTCCTACAATGAGCAGTTCTTC.

The J gene is TRBJ2-6, the V gene TRBV4-2; D is unclear. V was pared by 0 bases and J by 0 bases, with 9 bases between. This CDR3 spans 17 amino acids. CDR1 and CDR2 from the germline V gene are LGHNA and YNFKEQ. The CDR3: CASSQEEWNSGANVLTF. The DNA for the CDR3 is TGTGCCAGCAGCCAAGAGGAGTGGAACTCTGGGGCCAACGTCCTGACTTTC.

The V and J genes are TRBV27 and TRBJ2-1, with 10 bases that match TRBD2. Trimming removed 3 bases from V and 5 bases from J; junction bases left unmatched: 4. The CDR3 has 15 amino acids. CDR1 MNHEY and CDR2 SMNVEV come from the germline V gene (reference sequence). CDR3: CASSLKAGGDNEQFF. As DNA, the CDR3 is TGTGCCAGCAGTTTGAAAGCGGGAGGGGACAATGAGCAGTTCTTC.

This clonotype was seen only a few times. V is TRBV7-9 and J is TRBJ2-5; D may be TRBD1 or TRBD2 (5 bases each). The CDR3 length is 16 residues. V gave up 2 bases and J gave up 1 base, with 14 bases separating them. Germline V gene data show CDR1 as SEHNR and CDR2 as FQNEAQ (reference sequence). The CDR3 bases are TGTGCCAGCAGCTTACTAGGGTTTGGGACCCAAGAGACCCAGTACTTC. Protein product: CASSLLGFGTQETQYF.

The gene calls are TRBV6-2 or TRBV6-3 and TRBJ2-5; possible D gene TRBD2, 6 bases. CDR1 and CDR2 (germline): MNHEY, SVGEGT. V gave up 4 bases and J gave up 5 bases, with 17 bases separating them. The CDR3 runs to 15 residues. For the CDR3, the DNA is TGTGCCAGCAGTTCCGGGGCGGCGGGACGTGAGACCCAGTACTTC. This codes for CASSSGAAGRETQYF.

This clonotype was detected a few times. The chain combines TRBV4-3 with TRBJ1-1; D unresolved. Germline V CDR1 and CDR2: LGHNA, YSLEER. The CDR3 loop spans 15 amino acids. V shed 0 bases and J shed 1 base, with 9 bases lying between them. CDR3 region: CASSQDWAANTEAFF. The CDR3 region has the DNA TGCGCCAGCAGCCAAGATTGGGCCGCGAACACTGAAGCTTTCTTT.

This clonotype was seen repeatedly, ten times or more. V and J are TRBV12-3 or TRBV12-4 and TRBJ2-7, with D possibly being TRBD2 (7 bases). The CDR3 consists of 15 residues. The V end lost 6 bases, the J end lost 4 bases, and 19 bases lay between the germline ends. The CDR3 bases are TGTGCCAGCAGCCATGGGGGGGCGGAGAGTTACGAGCAGTACTTC. Protein product: CASSHGGAESYEQYF.

This clonotype has a count of ten or more. V usage is TRBV7-8 and J usage is TRBJ1-5, with 11 bases aligning to TRBD1. V was clipped by 5 bases and J by 1 base; unmatched bases: 4. This CDR3 is built from 16 residues. The V gene's germline CDR1 is SGHVS and CDR2 FQNEAQ. In DNA form, the CDR3 reads TGTGCCAGCAGCCCTGGGACAGGGGGAAGCAATCAGCCCCAGCATTTT. Residues: CASSPGTGGSNQPQHF.

The rearrangement links TRBV15 to TRBJ2-5, with TRBD2 identical over 7 bases. This CDR3 spans 15 amino acids. Trimming removed 1 base from V and 3 bases from J; junction bases left unmatched: 5. Germline V gene data show CDR1 as LNHNV and CDR2 as YYDKDF (reference sequence). The CDR3 is CATSRGEGRKETQYF. The DNA for the CDR3 is TGTGCCACCAGCAGAGGGGAGGGAAGGAAAGAGACCCAGTACTTC.

The table lists this clonotype with a few counts. The CDR3, as DNA: TGTGCCAGCAGCTGGGGCCTTGGGAATTCACCCCTCCACTTT. Encoded protein: CASSWGLGNSPLHF. The gene calls are TRBV5-8 and TRBJ1-6; D may be TRBD1 (5 bases). The CDR3 has 14 residues. Germline CDR1 and CDR2: SGHTS and YDEGEE. Trimming pared 3 bases from V and 7 bases from J, leaving 11 bases between.

This clonotype was counted many times. The rearrangement joins TRBV7-2 to TRBJ1-3, with D unclear. Between the trimmed V and J ends, which lost 5 bases and 0 bases, there was a span of 11 bases. The CDR3 sequence is 15 residues long. Germline loops: CDR1 SGHTA, CDR2 FQGNSA. The CDR3 here is CASSPRESSGNTIYF. CDR3 nucleotide sequence: TGTGCCAGCAGCCCCCGGGAGTCCTCTGGAAACACCATATATTTT.

This clonotype was recorded many times. The chain combines TRBV29-1 with TRBJ1-2; D unresolved. The CDR3 is 11 amino acids. Between the trimmed V and J ends, which lost 4 bases and 2 bases, there was a span of 5 bases. The germline CDR1 and CDR2 sequences are SQVTM and ANQGSEA. CDR3 coding DNA: TGCAGCGTTGGGCTGAACTATGGCTACACCTTC. Amino acid sequence: CSVGLNYGYTF. Drawing the rest from reference TRBV29-1 and TRBJ1-2, the complete variable domain is SAVISQKPSRDICQRGTSLTIQCQVDSQVTMMFWYRQQPGQSLTLIATANQGSEATYESGFVIDKFPISRPNLTFSTLTVSNMSPEDSSIYLCSVGLNYGYTFGSGTRLTVV.

This clonotype was counted between two and nine times. This chain joins TRBV29-1 and TRBJ2-7; maybe TRBD2 (6 bases). The CDR3 has 12 residues. The germline CDR1 and CDR2 sequences are SQVTM and ANQGSEA. Trimming removed 6 bases from V and 3 bases from J, with 12 bases in between. The CDR3 spells CSVAGGVYEQYF. As DNA, the CDR3 is TGCAGCGTAGCCGGGGGAGTCTACGAGCAGTACTTC.